The rows below give T cell receptor beta chains drawn from one sample of a study of monozygotic twins with cystic fibrosis. Method: immunoSEQ multiplex PCR; TCRdb's copy keeps in-frame clones and lacks some. The sample holds 30,000 to 40,000 clones, more than 60% seen once. Sequencing was done on a sample of blood. The receptors here all came from a girl under 18 with cystic fibrosis. CDR3s include the opening cysteine and the closing phenylalanine or tryptophan. The order of the fields is D gene, J gene, V gene, clone size, CDR3 DNA, CDR3 protein. D genes are given only for firm matches. Not all rows give a size; the values are once, few, many and, for expanded clones, a class.

- TRBJ2-7 TRBV4-2 - TGTGCCAGCAGCCAAGAAAGTAGTTACGAGCAGTACTTC CASSQESSYEQYF
TRBD1 TRBJ1-2 TRBV5-1 - TGCGCCAGCAGCTTGGCTACAGGGGGCCTTTATGGCTACACCTTC CASSLATGGLYGYTF
TRBD2 TRBJ2-3 TRBV4-2 - TGTGCCAGCAGCCAGGCAGAACGGGAGGGCACAGATACGCAGTATTTT CASSQAEREGTDTQYF
TRBD1 TRBJ2-2 TRBV4-3 few TGCGCCAGCAGCCAATCTAACAGGGGGACCGGGGAGCTGTTTTTT CASSQSNRGTGELFF
- TRBJ2-1 TRBV5-6 - TGTGCCAGCAGCTTGAGGGACCGGCCGTATCATGAGCAGTTCTTC CASSLRDRPYHEQFF
TRBD2 TRBJ2-1 TRBV4-3 - TGCGCCAGCAGCCAAACTAGCGGGAGGTGGTACAATGAGCAGTTCTTC CASSQTSGRWYNEQFF
- TRBJ1-2 TRBV5-4 - TGTGCCAGCAGCACTCCAGGGGAGGATGGCTACACCTTC CASSTPGEDGYTF
- TRBJ2-6 TRBV10-1 - TGCGCCAGCAGCAGAGACTCTGGGGCCAACGTCCTGACTTTC CASSRDSGANVLTF
- TRBJ2-4 TRBV19 - TGTGCCAGTAACAATTTAGGAGAAACCAAAAACATTCAGTACTTC CASNNLGETKNIQYF
TRBD1 TRBJ2-1 TRBV5-4 - TGTGCCAGCAGCTTGACACAGGGGGCAAGGAATGAGCAGTTCTTC CASSLTQGARNEQFF
- TRBJ2-7 TRBV29-1 - TGCAGCGTTGGATCCGGGATCTACGAGCAGTACTTC CSVGSGIYEQYF
TRBD1 TRBJ2-7 TRBV9 once TGTGCCAGCAGCCCCCGAGGGGACAGGGGCACCTACGAGCAGTACTTC CASSPRGDRGTYEQYF
- TRBJ2-7 TRBV7-2 - TGTGCCAGCAGCAAAAATCCGGGCAACGAGCAGTACTTC CASSKNPGNEQYF
- TRBJ1-1 TRBV29-1 few TGCAGCGTTGAGGACAGCGGAAACACTGAAGCTTTCTTT CSVEDSGNTEAFF
- TRBJ2-3 TRBV5-1 - TGCGCCAGCAGCTCCGAGGGTGGGGAAGATACGCAGTATTTT CASSSEGGEDTQYF
- TRBJ2-7 TRBV4-3 - TGCGCCAGCAGCCAGGTCGCACATAGTTCCGCCGAGCAGTACTTC CASSQVAHSSAEQYF
- TRBJ1-4 TRBV21-1 once TGTGCCAGCAGACTAGAAAAACTGTTTTTT CASRLEKLFF
- TRBJ2-7 TRBV2 - TGTGCCAGCAGTGATCGTCGACTACACCCCTACGAGCAGTACTTC CASSDRRLHPYEQYF
- TRBJ1-1 TRBV5-1 - TGCGCCAGCAGCTTGGCCGGGGGGACCCGGAACACTGAAGCTTTCTTT CASSLAGGTRNTEAFF
- TRBJ2-1 TRBV7-2 - TGTGCCAGCAGCTTAGTCCGCTACAATGAGCAGTTCTTC CASSLVRYNEQFF
- TRBJ1-3 TRBV2 - TGTGCCAGCATCTTCGTTTTAGGAAACACCATATATTTT CASIFVLGNTIYF
- TRBJ1-4 TRBV4-3 once TGCGCCAGCAGCCCGGAAAGCGGCCTCATTAATGAAAAACTGTTTTTT CASSPESGLINEKLFF
TRBD2 TRBJ2-2 TRBV19 - TGTGCCAGTAGCCGGACTAGCGGGAGACTTACCGGGGAGCTGTTTTTT CASSRTSGRLTGELFF
- TRBJ1-2 TRBV19 - TGTGCCAGTAGTATTTCAACAGTCCTTTATGGCTACACCTTC CASSISTVLYGYTF
- TRBJ2-3 TRBV4-2 - TGTGCCAGCAGCCCGAAGAGTGGGAGGACAGATACGCAGTATTTT CASSPKSGRTDTQYF
- TRBJ2-7 TRBV7-9 - TGTGCCAGCAGCATCAGGGTAGCCGAGCAGTACTTC CASSIRVAEQYF
- TRBJ2-3 TRBV4-3 - TGCGCCAGCAGCCAAGGTGCAGGGACCACAGATACGCAGTATTTT CASSQGAGTTDTQYF
- TRBJ1-5 TRBV25-1 few TGTGCCAGCAGTGAACCCGGGGGCACTCAGCCCCAGCATTTT CASSEPGGTQPQHF
TRBD1 TRBJ1-1 TRBV2 few TGTGCCAGCAGTTCACAGGGGGCGCTCACTGAAGCTTTCTTT CASSSQGALTEAFF
- TRBJ1-1 TRBV7-6 few TGTGCCAGCAGCCTGGACACGAACACTGAAGCTTTCTTT CASSLDTNTEAFF
- TRBJ2-1 TRBV7-9 - TGTGCCAGCAGCTTAAGGGGTTACAATGAGCAGTTCTTC CASSLRGYNEQFF
- TRBJ2-1 TRBV7-2 - TGTGCCAGCAGCTTAGGCATAGGGGCCGCCTACAATGAGCAGTTCTTC CASSLGIGAAYNEQFF
- TRBJ1-3 TRBV7-9 - TGTGCCAGCAGCTTTACGGCGGGAAACACCATATATTTT CASSFTAGNTIYF
- TRBJ2-5 TRBV30 once TGTGCCTGGACGCCGCACCAAGAGACCCAGTACTTC CAWTPHQETQYF
TRBD2 TRBJ2-7 TRBV4-1 - TGCGCCAGCAGCCACCCGACTAGCGGGAGTTACGAGCAGTACTTC CASSHPTSGSYEQYF